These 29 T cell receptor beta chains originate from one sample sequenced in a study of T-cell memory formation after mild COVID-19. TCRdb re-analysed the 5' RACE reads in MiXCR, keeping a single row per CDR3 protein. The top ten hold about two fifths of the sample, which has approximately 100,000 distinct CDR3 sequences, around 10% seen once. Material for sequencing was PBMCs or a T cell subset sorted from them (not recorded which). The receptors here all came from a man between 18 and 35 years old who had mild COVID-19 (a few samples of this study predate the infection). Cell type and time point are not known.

The CDR3 nucleotides read TGTGCTAGTGGTTTGGTGACACAGGGTGGCGGGGAGCTGTTTTTT. It yields the protein CASGLVTQGGGELFF. The J gene is TRBJ2-2, the V gene TRBV12-5; a weak D match, TRBD1 (6 bases). V was shortened by 0 bases and J by 7 bases, with 12 bases between the two germline ends. Germline V gene lookup returns CDR1 LGHNT and CDR2 FRNRAP. The CDR3 has 15 residues.

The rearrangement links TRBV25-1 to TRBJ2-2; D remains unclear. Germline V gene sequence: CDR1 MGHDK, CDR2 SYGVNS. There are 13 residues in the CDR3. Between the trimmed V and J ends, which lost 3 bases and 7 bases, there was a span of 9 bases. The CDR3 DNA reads TGTGCCAGCAGTGACTGGCTGGACGGGGAGCTGTTTTTT. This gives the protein CASSDWLDGELFF.

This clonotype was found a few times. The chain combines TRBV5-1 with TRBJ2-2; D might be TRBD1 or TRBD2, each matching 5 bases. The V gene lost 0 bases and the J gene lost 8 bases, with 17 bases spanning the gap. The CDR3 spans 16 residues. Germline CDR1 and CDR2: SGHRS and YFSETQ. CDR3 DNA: TGCGCCAGCAGCTTGGCTTTGGGACCCTCATTTGGGGAGCTGTTTTTT. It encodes CASSLALGPSFGELFF.

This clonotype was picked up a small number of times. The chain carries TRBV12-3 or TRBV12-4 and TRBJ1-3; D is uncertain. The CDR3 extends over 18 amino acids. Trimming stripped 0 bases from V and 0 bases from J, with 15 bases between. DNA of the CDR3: TGTGCCAGCAGTTTAGCGTCTGTTTGGCCGTCCTCTGGAAACACCATATATTTT. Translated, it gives CASSLASVWPSSGNTIYF.

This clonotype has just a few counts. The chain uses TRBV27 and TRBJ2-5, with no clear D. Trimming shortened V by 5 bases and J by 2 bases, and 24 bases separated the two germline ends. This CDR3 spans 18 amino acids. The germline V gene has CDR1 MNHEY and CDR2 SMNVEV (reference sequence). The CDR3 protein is CASSPQRFGRHQQETQYF. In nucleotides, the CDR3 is TGTGCCAGCAGTCCTCAACGTTTCGGGCGACACCAGCAAGAGACCCAGTACTTC.

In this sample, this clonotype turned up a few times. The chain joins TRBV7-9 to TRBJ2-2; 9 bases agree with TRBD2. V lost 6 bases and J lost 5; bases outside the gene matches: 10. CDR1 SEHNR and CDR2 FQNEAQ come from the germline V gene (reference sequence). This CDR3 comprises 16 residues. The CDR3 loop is CASSPRTSVGTGELFF. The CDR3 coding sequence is TGTGCCAGCAGTCCTCGGACTAGCGTAGGAACCGGGGAGCTGTTTTTT.

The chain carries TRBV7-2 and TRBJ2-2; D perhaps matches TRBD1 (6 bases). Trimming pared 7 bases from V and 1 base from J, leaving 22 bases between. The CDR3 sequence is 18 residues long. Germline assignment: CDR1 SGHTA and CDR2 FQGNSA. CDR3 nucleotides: TGTGCCAGCACCGAACCCGGGACACCCCTAAAGAACACCGGGGAGCTGTTTTTT. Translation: CASTEPGTPLKNTGELFF.

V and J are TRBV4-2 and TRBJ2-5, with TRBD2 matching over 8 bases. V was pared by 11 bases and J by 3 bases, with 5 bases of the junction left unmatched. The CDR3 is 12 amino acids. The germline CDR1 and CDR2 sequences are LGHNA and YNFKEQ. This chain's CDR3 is CASARGEETQYF. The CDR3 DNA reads TGTGCCTCCGCGCGGGGGGAAGAGACCCAGTACTTC.

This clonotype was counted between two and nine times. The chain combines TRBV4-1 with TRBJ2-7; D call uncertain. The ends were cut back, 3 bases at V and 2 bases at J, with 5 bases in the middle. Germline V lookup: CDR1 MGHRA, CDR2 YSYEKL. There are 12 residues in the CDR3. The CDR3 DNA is TGCGCCAGCAGCCACGAAGCCTACGAGCAGTACTTC. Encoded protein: CASSHEAYEQYF.

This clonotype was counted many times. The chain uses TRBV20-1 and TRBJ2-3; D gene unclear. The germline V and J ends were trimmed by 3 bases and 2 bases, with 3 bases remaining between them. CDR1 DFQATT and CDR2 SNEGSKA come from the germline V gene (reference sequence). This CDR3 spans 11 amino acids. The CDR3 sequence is CSARDTDTQYF. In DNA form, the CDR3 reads TGCAGTGCTAGGGACACAGATACGCAGTATTTT.

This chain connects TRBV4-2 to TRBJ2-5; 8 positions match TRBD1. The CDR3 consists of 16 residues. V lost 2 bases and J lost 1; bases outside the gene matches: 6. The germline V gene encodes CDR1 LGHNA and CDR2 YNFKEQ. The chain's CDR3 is CASSQYQGAAQETQYF. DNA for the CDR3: TGTGCCAGCAGCCAATACCAGGGGGCCGCCCAAGAGACCCAGTACTTC.

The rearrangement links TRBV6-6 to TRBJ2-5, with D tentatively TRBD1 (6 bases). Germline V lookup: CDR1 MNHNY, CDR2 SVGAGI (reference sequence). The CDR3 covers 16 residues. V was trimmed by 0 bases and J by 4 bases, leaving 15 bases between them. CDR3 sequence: CASSYSISGVRETQYF. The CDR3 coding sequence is TGTGCCAGCAGTTACTCGATTTCAGGGGTCCGAGAGACCCAGTACTTC.

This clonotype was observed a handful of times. This CDR3 is CASSGGGSIQETQYF. CDR3 sequence (DNA): TGTGCCAGCAGCGGCGGGGGGAGTATCCAAGAGACCCAGTACTTC. The chain links TRBV9 to TRBJ2-5; 8 bases agree with TRBD2. Trimming cost V 3 bases and J 1 base; bases outside gene matches: 5. CDR1 and CDR2 (germline): SGDLS, YYNGEE. The CDR3 has 15 amino acids.

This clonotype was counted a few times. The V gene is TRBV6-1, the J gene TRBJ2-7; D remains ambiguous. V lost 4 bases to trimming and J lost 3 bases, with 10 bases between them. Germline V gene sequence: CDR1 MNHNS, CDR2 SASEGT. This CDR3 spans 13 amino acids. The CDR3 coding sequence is TGTGCCAGCAGTGCTTTGCAGTACTACGAGCAGTACTTC. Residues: CASSALQYYEQYF.

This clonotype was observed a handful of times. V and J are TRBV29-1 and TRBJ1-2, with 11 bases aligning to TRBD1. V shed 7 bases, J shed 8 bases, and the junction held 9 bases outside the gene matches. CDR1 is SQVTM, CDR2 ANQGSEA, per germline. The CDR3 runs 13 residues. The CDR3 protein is CSDRDRGTRGYTF. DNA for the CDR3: TGCAGCGACCGGGACAGGGGGACTCGGGGCTACACCTTC.

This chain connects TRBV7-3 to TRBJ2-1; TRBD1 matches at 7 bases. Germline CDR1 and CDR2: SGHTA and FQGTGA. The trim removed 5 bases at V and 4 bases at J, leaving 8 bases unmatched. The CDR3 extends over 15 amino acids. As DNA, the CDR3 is TGTGCCAGCAGCCTCCGGAGACAGGGATACAATGAGCAGTTCTTC. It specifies CASSLRRQGYNEQFF.

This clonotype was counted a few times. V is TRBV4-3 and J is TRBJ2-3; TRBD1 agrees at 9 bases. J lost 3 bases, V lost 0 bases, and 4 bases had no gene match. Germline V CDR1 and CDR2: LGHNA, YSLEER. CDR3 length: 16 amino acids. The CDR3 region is CASSQEGTGLTDTQYF. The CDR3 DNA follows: TGCGCCAGCAGCCAAGAGGGGACAGGGTTAACAGATACGCAGTATTTT.

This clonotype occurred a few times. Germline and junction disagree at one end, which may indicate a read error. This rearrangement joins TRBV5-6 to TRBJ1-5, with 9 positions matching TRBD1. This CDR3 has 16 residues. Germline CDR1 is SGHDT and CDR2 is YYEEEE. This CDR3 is CASRLGTGSSNQPQHF. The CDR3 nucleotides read TGTGCCAGCAGATTGGGGACAGGGTCGAGCAATCAGCCCCAGCATTTT.

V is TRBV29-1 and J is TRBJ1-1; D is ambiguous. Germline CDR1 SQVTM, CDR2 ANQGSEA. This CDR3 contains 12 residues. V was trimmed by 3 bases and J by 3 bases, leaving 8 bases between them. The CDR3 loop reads CSVDDGHTEAFF. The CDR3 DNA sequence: TGCAGCGTTGATGACGGTCACACTGAAGCTTTCTTT.

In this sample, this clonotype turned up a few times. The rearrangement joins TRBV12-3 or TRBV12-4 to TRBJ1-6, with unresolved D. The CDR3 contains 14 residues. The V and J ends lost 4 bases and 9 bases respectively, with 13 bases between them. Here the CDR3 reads CASSWSGEGSPLHF. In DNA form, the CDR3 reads TGTGCCAGCAGTTGGTCGGGAGAAGGTTCACCCCTCCACTTT.

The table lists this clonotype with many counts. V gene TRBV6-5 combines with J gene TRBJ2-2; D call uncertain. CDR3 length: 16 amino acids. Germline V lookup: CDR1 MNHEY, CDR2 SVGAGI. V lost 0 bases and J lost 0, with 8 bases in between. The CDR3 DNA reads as TGTGCCAGCAGTTACTCAGGGTTCGCGAACACCGGGGAGCTGTTTTTT. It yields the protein CASSYSGFANTGELFF.

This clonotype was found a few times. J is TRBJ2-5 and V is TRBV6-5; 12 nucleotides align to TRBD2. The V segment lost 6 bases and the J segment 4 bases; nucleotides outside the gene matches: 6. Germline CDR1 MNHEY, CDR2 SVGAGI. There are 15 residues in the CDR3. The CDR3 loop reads CASSTGLAGIETQYF. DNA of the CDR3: TGTGCCAGCAGCACCGGACTAGCGGGGATAGAGACCCAGTACTTC.

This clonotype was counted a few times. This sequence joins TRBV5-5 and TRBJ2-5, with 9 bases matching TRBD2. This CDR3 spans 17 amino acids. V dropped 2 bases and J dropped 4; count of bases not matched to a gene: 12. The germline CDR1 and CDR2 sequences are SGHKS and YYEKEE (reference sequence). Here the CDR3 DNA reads TGTGCCAGCAGCTTCGTCTGGCGGGGGGGCCTCCCAGAGACCCAGTACTTC. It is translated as CASSFVWRGGLPETQYF.

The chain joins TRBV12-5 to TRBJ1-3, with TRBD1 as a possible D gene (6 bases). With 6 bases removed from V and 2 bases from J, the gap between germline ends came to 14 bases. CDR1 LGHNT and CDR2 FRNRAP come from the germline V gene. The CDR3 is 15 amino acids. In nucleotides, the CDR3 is TGTGCTAGTGGCTCGATAGGGGGAACTGGAAACACCATATATTTT. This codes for CASGSIGGTGNTIYF.

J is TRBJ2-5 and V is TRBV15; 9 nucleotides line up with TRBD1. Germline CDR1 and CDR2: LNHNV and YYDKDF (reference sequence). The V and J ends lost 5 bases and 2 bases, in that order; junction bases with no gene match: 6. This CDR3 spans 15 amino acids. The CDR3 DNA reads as TGTGCCACCAGCCGTGTGGACAGGGGTCAAGAGACCCAGTACTTC. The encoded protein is CATSRVDRGQETQYF.

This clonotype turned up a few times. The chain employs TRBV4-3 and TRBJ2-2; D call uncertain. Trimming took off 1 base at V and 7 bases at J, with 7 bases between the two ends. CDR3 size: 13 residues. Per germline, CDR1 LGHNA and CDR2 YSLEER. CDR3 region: CASSQASGGELFF. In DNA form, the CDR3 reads TGCGCCAGCAGCCAAGCGTCGGGCGGGGAGCTGTTTTTT.

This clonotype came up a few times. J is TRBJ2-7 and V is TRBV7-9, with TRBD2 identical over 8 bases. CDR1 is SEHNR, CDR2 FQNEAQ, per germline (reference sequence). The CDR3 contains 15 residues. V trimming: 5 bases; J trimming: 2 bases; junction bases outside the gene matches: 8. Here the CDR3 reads CASSPRVAGTYEQYF. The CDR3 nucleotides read TGTGCCAGCAGCCCTCGGGTAGCGGGGACCTACGAGCAGTACTTC.

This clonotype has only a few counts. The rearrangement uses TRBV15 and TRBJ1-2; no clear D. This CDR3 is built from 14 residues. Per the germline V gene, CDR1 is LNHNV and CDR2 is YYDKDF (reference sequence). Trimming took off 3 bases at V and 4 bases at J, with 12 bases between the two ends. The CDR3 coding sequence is TGTGCCACCAGCAGGGACTCCGGTTCCTATGGCTACACCTTC. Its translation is CATSRDSGSYGYTF.

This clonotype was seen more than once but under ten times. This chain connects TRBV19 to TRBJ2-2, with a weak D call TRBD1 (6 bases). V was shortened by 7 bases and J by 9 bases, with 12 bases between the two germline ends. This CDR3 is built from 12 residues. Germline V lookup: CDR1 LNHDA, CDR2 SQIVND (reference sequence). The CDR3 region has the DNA TGTGCCAGTACCAGGACAGTCCGGGAGCTGTTTTTT. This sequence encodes CASTRTVRELFF.